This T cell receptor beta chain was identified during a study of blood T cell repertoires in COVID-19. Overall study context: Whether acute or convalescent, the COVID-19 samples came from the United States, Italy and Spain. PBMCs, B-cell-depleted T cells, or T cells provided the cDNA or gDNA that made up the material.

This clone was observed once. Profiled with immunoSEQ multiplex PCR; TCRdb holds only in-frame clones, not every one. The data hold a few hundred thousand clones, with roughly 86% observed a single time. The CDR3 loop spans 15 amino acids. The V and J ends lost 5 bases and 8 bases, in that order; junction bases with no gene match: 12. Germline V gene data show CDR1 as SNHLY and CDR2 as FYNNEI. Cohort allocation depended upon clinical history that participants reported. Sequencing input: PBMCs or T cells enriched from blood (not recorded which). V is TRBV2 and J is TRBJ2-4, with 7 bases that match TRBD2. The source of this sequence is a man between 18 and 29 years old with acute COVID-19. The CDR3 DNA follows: TGTGCCAGCAGTCCCGACGGCTCGGCGGGGGACATTCAGTACTTC. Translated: CASSPDGSAGDIQYF.